A selection of T cell receptor beta chains follows, all from one sample in a study of blood T cell repertoires in COVID-19. The data were produced by immunoSEQ multiplex PCR, yet TCRdb's version contains in-frame clones alone and is incomplete. The data hold 80,000 or so clones, with approximately 80% observed a single time. Sequenced sample: peripheral blood. These receptors originate from a man aged 80 or over with acute or convalescent COVID-19. Each CDR3 is given with its conserved first and last residue. The size entry is marked missing in some rows and otherwise reads once, few, many or a size class.

V gene | clone size | CDR3 protein
TRBV5-4 | . | CASSLPSGGYTF
TRBV6-5 | . | CASSYGTLGGHYGYTF
TRBV5-1 | few | CASKRRGQDNEKLFF
TRBV24-1 | . | CATSAGGRRDQPQHF
TRBV5-1 | . | CASSAGGAPITDTQYF
TRBV7-2 | . | CASSLQRGGSEQFF
TRBV5-1 | . | CASSRTGSDYGYTF
TRBV11-2 | . | CASSRGGQGAGNTIYF
TRBV7-8 | . | CASSLNLRGLDAFF
TRBV6-1 | . | CASSEGGRRQGGNTIYF
TRBV7-8 | . | CASSSSGLQVQYF
TRBV18 | . | CASSPQSGADTEAFF